These T cell receptor beta chains were read from a single sample in a study of blood T cell repertoires in COVID-19. The protocol was immunoSEQ multiplex PCR, while the TCRdb copy is restricted to in-frame clones and leaves out a portion. The sample comprises a few hundred thousand clones, approximately 89% of which are singletons, and approximately 2.9% rests with the top ten. The specimen sequenced was PBMCs or T cells enriched from blood (not recorded which). Every receptor here comes from a woman in her forties or fifties who had been exposed to COVID-19. Both conserved end residues are part of each CDR3. Each record gives: D gene, clone size, J gene, V gene, CDR3 protein, CDR3 DNA. The D gene is left open where the match is weak. The listing skips clone size in some rows; elsewhere it reads once, few, many or a size class.

NA NA TRBJ1-3 TRBV19 CASSTTRVSGNTIYF TGTGCCAGTAGTACCACACGGGTCTCTGGAAACACCATATATTTT
TRBD1 NA TRBJ1-2 TRBV4-1 CASRLYGQGNYGYTF TGCGCCAGCAGACTTTACGGACAGGGTAACTATGGCTACACCTTC
TRBD1 NA TRBJ2-7 TRBV24-1 CATSDRTGSYEQYF TGTGCCACCAGTGACCGGACAGGGTCCTACGAGCAGTACTTC
TRBD1 NA TRBJ2-7 TRBV11-2 CASSSLRDSSYEQYF TGTGCCAGCAGCTCCCTCCGGGACAGCTCCTACGAGCAGTACTTC
TRBD1 few TRBJ2-3 TRBV5-6 CASSRGTGGLKDTQYF TGTGCCAGCAGCCGGGGGACAGGGGGCTTGAAAGATACGCAGTATTTT
TRBD1 once TRBJ2-6 TRBV19 CASSIIGATGESSGANVLTF TGTGCCAGTAGTATAATCGGAGCTACAGGGGAAAGCTCTGGGGCCAACGTCCTGACTTTC
NA NA TRBJ2-3 TRBV30 CAWSVQGGEDTQYF TGTGCCTGGAGTGTGCAGGGTGGCGAAGATACGCAGTATTTT
TRBD1 once TRBJ1-6 TRBV27 CASSGGQGASPLHF TGTGCCAGCAGTGGGGGACAGGGGGCCTCACCCCTCCACTTT
NA NA TRBJ1-3 TRBV9 CASSGGPGRDGNTIYF TGTGCCAGCAGCGGAGGCCCGGGAAGGGATGGAAACACCATATATTTT
TRBD1 NA TRBJ1-3 TRBV19 CASSPAGGIETGNTIYF TGTGCCAGTAGTCCGGCAGGGGGGATCGAAACTGGAAACACCATATATTTT
NA once TRBJ2-7 TRBV7-6 CASSLSSRLHYEQYF TGTGCCAGCAGCTTATCCTCTAGACTACACTACGAGCAGTACTTC
NA NA TRBJ1-2 TRBV29-1 CSVESQGYGYTF TGCAGCGTTGAATCTCAGGGGTATGGCTACACCTTC
NA NA TRBJ1-4 TRBV5-1 CASSPPGGESEKLFF TGCGCCAGCAGCCCACCCGGCGGGGAGTCGGAAAAACTGTTTTTT
TRBD1 NA TRBJ2-7 TRBV2 CASRGDRVGSYEQYF TGTGCCAGCAGGGGAGACAGGGTCGGATCCTACGAGCAGTACTTC
NA NA TRBJ2-3 TRBV5-5 CASSLGGIARGTQYF TGTGCCAGCAGCTTGGGCGGGATAGCCCGGGGTACGCAGTATTTT
NA NA TRBJ1-6 TRBV19 CASSIGSWGVESPLHF TGTGCCAGTAGTATCGGCAGTTGGGGGGTTGAATCACCCCTCCACTTT
NA few TRBJ2-2 TRBV10-3 CAIRHSGQPDTGELFF TGTGCCATCAGACATTCGGGACAACCTGACACCGGGGAGCTGTTTTTT
NA once TRBJ2-5 TRBV20-1 CSARLETQYF TGCAGTGCTAGACTAGAGACCCAGTACTTC
NA NA TRBJ1-1 TRBV2 CASSPGGGYTEAFF TGTGCCAGCAGCCCCGGGGGGGGGTACACTGAAGCTTTCTTT
NA NA TRBJ2-1 TRBV20-1 CSAMPRAEQFF TGCAGTGCTATGCCCCGAGCGGAGCAGTTCTTC
TRBD2 NA TRBJ2-7 TRBV28 CASKIAGGFEQYF TGTGCCAGCAAGATAGCGGGGGGGTTCGAGCAGTACTTC
TRBD1 NA TRBJ1-6 TRBV3-1/TRBV3-2 CASSQGIQGASNSPLHF TGTGCCAGCAGCCAGGGAATACAGGGGGCTAGTAATTCACCCCTCCACTTT
NA NA TRBJ2-3 TRBV6-2/TRBV6-3 CASSYNTVTQYF TGTGCCAGCAGTTACAATACGGTTACGCAGTATTTT
TRBD2 NA TRBJ2-7 TRBV27 CASRGDRYEQYF TGTGCCAGCCGGGGGGATCGGTACGAGCAGTACTTC
TRBD2 NA TRBJ2-7 TRBV5-1 CASSVTSGASSYEQYF TGCGCCAGCAGTGTGACTAGCGGGGCAAGCTCCTACGAGCAGTACTTC
NA NA TRBJ1-2 TRBV5-1 CASSFEGRYGYTF TGCGCCAGCAGCTTCGAGGGTCGCTATGGCTACACCTTC